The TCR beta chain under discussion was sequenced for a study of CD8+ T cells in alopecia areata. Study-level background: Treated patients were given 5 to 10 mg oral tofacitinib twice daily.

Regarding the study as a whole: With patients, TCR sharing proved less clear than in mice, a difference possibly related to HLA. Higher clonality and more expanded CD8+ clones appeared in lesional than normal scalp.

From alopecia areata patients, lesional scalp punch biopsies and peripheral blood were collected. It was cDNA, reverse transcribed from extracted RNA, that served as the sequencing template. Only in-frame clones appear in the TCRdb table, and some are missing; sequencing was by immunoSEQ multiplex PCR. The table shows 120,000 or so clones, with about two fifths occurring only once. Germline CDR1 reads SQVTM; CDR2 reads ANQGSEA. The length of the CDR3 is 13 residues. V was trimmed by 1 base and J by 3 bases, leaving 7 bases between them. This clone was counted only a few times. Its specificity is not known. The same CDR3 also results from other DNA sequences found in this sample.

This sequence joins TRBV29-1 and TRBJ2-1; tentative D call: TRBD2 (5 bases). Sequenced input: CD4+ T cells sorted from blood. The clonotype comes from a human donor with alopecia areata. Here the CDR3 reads CSVEGTLYNEQFF. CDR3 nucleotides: TGCAGCGTTGAAGGGACTCTCTACAATGAGCAGTTCTTC.